The 2 T cell receptor beta chains below were found in one sample sequenced in a study of Graves' ophthalmopathy and Graves' hyperthyroidism listed by TCRdb under 2018. Sequencing took place on an Illumina HiSeq 2000. TCR beta CDR3 regions were amplified from RNA transcripts for repertoire sequencing. A first-round RT-PCR used HTBI primers with the Qiagen OneStep RT-PCR kit, followed by a second-round multiplex PCR, size selection and purification. TCRdb redid the processing of the public reads, applying fastp at Q25 and MiXCR, and retained in-frame beta chains. Rows with a matching CDR3 protein are joined into one entry that keeps the most common DNA and genes. In this sample the table shows 900,000 to 1,200,000 distinct CDR3 sequences, about two fifths of which occur a single time. 8.5% to 14% of the sample comes from the top ten. The sequencing sample was made of peripheral blood or thyroid tissue (not recorded which). These receptors came from an adult man with Graves' hyperthyroidism.

There are many counts of this clonotype. The DNA for the CDR3 is TGCAGTGCTTACAGGAGAGACACCGAAAAACTGTTTTTT. Residues: CSAYRRDTEKLFF. The V and J genes are TRBV20-1 and TRBJ1-4; D might be TRBD1 (5 bases). V was shortened by 5 bases and J by 8 bases, with 15 bases between the two germline ends. Germline CDR1 is DFQATT and CDR2 is SNEGSKA (reference sequence). The CDR3 runs 13 residues.

The CDR3 sequence is CASSFGVSHSYEQYF. The CDR3 DNA follows: TGTGCCAGCAGCTTCGGAGTCAGCCACTCCTACGAGCAGTACTTC. The chain joins TRBV7-2 to TRBJ2-7, with no clear D. Trimming took off 3 bases at V and 0 bases at J, with 12 bases between the two ends. Germline loops: CDR1 SGHTA, CDR2 FQGNSA. This CDR3 is 15 amino acids long.